These 2 T cell receptor beta chains were all obtained from the same sample, sequenced in a study of response to subunit inactivated influenza vaccine. TCRdb recomputed calls from the RT-PCR reads with MiXCR, one row per CDR3 protein. The sample holds over 150,000 distinct CDR3 sequences, roughly 8.7% seen once. The sample here was non-naive T cells sorted from PBMCs, taken on the day of vaccination. Every receptor here comes from a man aged 50-60 years who received an inactivated influenza vaccine.

The CDR3 DNA reads TGCAGCGCGGAGGAGGGGATCTACGAGCAGTACTTC. It specifies CSAEEGIYEQYF. The V and J genes are TRBV20-1 and TRBJ2-7, with D tentatively TRBD2 (6 bases). Germline CDR1 and CDR2: DFQATT and SNEGSKA (reference sequence). CDR3 length: 12 amino acids.

This clonotype was seen more than once but under ten times. The gene calls are TRBV7-8 and TRBJ2-1; either TRBD1 or TRBD2 may supply D (5 bases each). With 10 bases removed from V and 9 bases from J, the gap between germline ends came to 22 bases. Germline V gene lookup returns CDR1 SGHVS and CDR2 FQNEAQ. CDR3 length equals 14 residues. The CDR3 region has the DNA TGTGCCACAAAGAGGGACCTCTGGGGTTCTGAGCAGTTCTTC. It codes for CATKRDLWGSEQFF.